This record covers a single T cell receptor (beta chain). The antigen is undetermined. The entry originates in a study of shared clonotypes between healthy human individuals. Study-wide background: Sampling drew on donors who were two women and a few men aged 18 to 49. The study, taken as a whole, reports: Across subsets, estimated richness was generally greater for naive than for memory populations.

The germline gives CDR1 LNHNV, CDR2 YYDKDF (reference sequence). V was shortened by 5 bases and J by 0 bases, with 16 bases between the two germline ends. The CDR3 has 16 amino acids. Terminally differentiated effector memory CD45RA+ cells were excluded from the naive CD8 cells, which were CD45RO-negative and positively selected for CCR7. Assay execution took place at the deep level. Several immunoSEQ 96-well plates shared each subset's DNA, each plate a replicate. The table came from immunoSEQ multiplex PCR; TCRdb's copy has only in-frame clones and leaves some out. Here the sample spans around 2,000,000 clones, roughly 91% being singletons.

The sample consisted of naive CD8+ T cells from PBMCs. This receptor was identified in a man between 18 and 29 years old in good health. Some clones in this sample may be carry-over from other donors' samples. J is TRBJ1-1 and V is TRBV15, with a tentative D call TRBD1 (5 bases). The CDR3, as DNA: TGTGCCACCAGCCCCCAGGCGGGGGAGCTGAACACTGAAGCTTTCTTT. Its translation: CATSPQAGELNTEAFF.